This T cell receptor (beta chain) derives from a study of cytomegalovirus exposure and HLA in healthy donors. This CDR3 spans 14 amino acids. The ends were cut back, 2 bases at V and 2 bases at J, with 10 bases in the middle. The germline CDR1 and CDR2 sequences are SGHNT and YYREEE (reference sequence). PCR was performed using 60 Vbeta and 13 Jbeta primers. Assay used: immunoSEQ multiplex PCR; TCRdb lists only in-frame clones, some missing. The sample records 110,000 to 150,000 clones, roughly 79% being singletons. Points from the study as a whole: Follow-up analysis later connected one missense variant in DCLRE1C with trimming of TCR beta V- and J-genes. CMV serostatus was the only immune exposure information that was available. According to a later analysis, most TCR beta chains associated with CMV appeared HLA-restricted.

Worth noting for this clone: The antigen remains unidentified.

Source material: PBMCs. This TCR was sampled from a woman in her twenties or thirties in good health and CMV-seronegative. The gene calls are TRBV5-4 and TRBJ2-5; the D gene is possibly TRBD1 (5 bases). The CDR3 sequence is CASSFTDRQETQYF. The CDR3 region has the DNA TGTGCCAGCAGCTTCACAGACAGACAAGAGACCCAGTACTTC.